The present TCR beta chain was sequenced within a study of T cells after posttransplantation cyclophosphamide. Findings of the study overall: TRB overlap between skin or GI tissue T cells and blood was limited. Later post-transplant blood repertoires were often dominated by donor CD8+ memory clones.

The protocol was immunoSEQ multiplex PCR, while the TCRdb copy is restricted to in-frame clones and leaves out a portion. The data contain 6,000 to 8,500 clones, approximately 90% of them singletons. Per germline, CDR1 MDHEN and CDR2 SYDVKM. CDR3 size: 16 residues. V lost 3 bases, J lost 7 bases, and 19 bases lay in between. Busulfan-fludarabine conditioning, marrow transplant, and cyclophosphamide on days +3 and +4 were administered. As to this clone: What it binds is unknown.

The sequences come from PBMCs, collected 1404 days after allogeneic stem cell transplant with posttransplant cyclophosphamide. The gene calls are TRBV28 and TRBJ2-1, with a weak D call TRBD2 (6 bases). The sequence was obtained from a female patient aged 50 to 65 who received an allogeneic stem cell transplant from a related donor, was CMV-positive, and had no GVHD. Some T cells may have originated in the graft donor. CDR3 nucleotides: TGTGCCAGCAGTTTGGTTCCGGGAGTAGGGAGAAATGAGCAGTTCTTC. It codes for CASSLVPGVGRNEQFF.